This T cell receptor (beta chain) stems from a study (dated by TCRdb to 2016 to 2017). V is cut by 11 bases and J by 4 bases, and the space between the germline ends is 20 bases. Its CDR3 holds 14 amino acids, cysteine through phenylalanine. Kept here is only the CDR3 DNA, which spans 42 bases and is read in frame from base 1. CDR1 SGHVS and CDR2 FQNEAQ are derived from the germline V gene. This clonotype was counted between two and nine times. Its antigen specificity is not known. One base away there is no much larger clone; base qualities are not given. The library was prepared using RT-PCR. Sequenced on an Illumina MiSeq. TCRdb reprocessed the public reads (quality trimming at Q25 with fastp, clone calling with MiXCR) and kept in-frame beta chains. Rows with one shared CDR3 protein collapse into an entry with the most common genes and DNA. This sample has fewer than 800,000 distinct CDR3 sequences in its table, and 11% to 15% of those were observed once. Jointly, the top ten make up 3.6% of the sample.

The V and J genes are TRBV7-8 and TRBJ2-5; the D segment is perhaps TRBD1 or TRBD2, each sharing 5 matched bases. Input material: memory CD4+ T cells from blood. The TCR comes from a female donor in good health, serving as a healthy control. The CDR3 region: CAGSRGRVPETQYF. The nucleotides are TGTGCCGGATCGAGGGGCAGGGTCCCAGAGACCCAGTACTTC.